This T cell receptor beta chain was obtained from a study of cytomegalovirus exposure and HLA in healthy donors. Study-wide points: Sequencing depth roughly uniform across donors was assumed in presence/absence analyses. Further analysis, carried out later, found HLA-associated TCR beta chains more clonally expanded than equally common other chains.

Concerning this clone: Its antigen is as yet unknown.

PCR amplification relied on 60 Vbeta primers (plus 13 Jbeta primers). The repertoire was sequenced with immunoSEQ multiplex PCR; TCRdb's copy has only in-frame clones and lacks some. Of 120,000 to 150,000 clones listed, about 80% are singletons. CDR3 size: 15 residues. V trimming: 5 bases; J trimming: 2 bases; junction bases outside the gene matches: 6. The germline V gene encodes CDR1 LGHNA and CDR2 YSLEER. Sequencing was performed on PBMCs. This rearrangement joins TRBV4-3 to TRBJ2-3; 8 bases are a match to TRBD1. The clonotype comes from a man aged 25 to 45 in good health and CMV-seropositive. The CDR3 coding sequence is TGCGCCAGCAGCGGAGGGACAGGCTACACAGATACGCAGTATTTT. As protein: CASSGGTGYTDTQYF.